This T cell receptor (beta chain) is from a study of identical twins. This clonotype came up a few times. Its antigen is not identified. Study-level results: Out-of-frame TCR alpha sharing observed in monozygotic twins exceeded model estimates.

In TCRdb, the 5' RACE reads were re-called with MiXCR into one record per CDR3 protein. The sample contains 690,000 or so distinct CDR3 sequences, 8.5% to 9.5% of which appear only once. The germline V gene encodes CDR1 SGHAT and CDR2 FQDESV (reference sequence). After removal of 5 bases from V and 1 base from J, the junction contained 13 bases not matched to a gene. CDR3 size: 18 residues. The sample also formed part of further work on yellow fever vaccine responses in identical twins. As that report states: In identical twins, vaccine T cell responses appeared partly shared and partly individual.

J is TRBJ2-7 and V is TRBV11-1; TRBD2 aligns across 11 bases. The TCR was taken from a woman in her late teens or twenties in good health. The sequencing input was PBMCs. The CDR3 sequence: CASSPVGSGRDLSYEQYF. Here the CDR3 DNA reads TGTGCCAGCAGCCCGGTTGGTAGCGGGAGGGATTTATCCTACGAGCAGTACTTC.